The 8 T cell receptor beta chains below come from one sample, sequenced in a study of CD8+ T cells in alopecia areata. Extraction of RNA preceded its reverse transcription into cDNA, which served as the sequencing template. Measured with immunoSEQ multiplex PCR; TCRdb has only the in-frame clones, and not every one. The profile shows under 150,000 clones, roughly 82% of them singletons. Treatment meaning: oral pan-JAK inhibitor, 5-10 mg twice daily. The specimen comprised CD8+ T cells sorted from blood, sampled at week 4, from a patient treated with tofacitinib. The source is a human donor with alopecia areata.

The V gene is TRBV4-1, the J gene TRBJ2-6; 8 bases map to TRBD1. In germline, CDR1 is MGHRA, CDR2 YSYEKL. The junction had 12 bases not matched to a gene; V was cut back by 4 bases and J by 1 base. This CDR3 comprises 19 residues. CDR3 DNA: TGCGCCAGCAGCCCGTGGACAGGGAACGCAGTATCTGGGGCCAACGTCCTGACTTTC. This translates into CASSPWTGNAVSGANVLTF.

V and J are TRBV9 and TRBJ2-1, with a weak D call TRBD2 (6 bases). The germline CDR1 and CDR2 sequences are SGDLS and YYNGEE. This CDR3 is 13 amino acids long. Trimming removed 2 bases at V and 7 bases at J, with 10 bases between. This CDR3 reads CASSVWGENEQFF. CDR3 nucleotides: TGTGCCAGCAGCGTTTGGGGGGAAAATGAGCAGTTCTTC.

The chain is built from TRBV5-5 and TRBJ2-5; a possible D gene is TRBD1 (6 bases). The CDR3 is 14 residues long. Trimming left V 4 bases short and J 1 base short, with 11 bases between. The germline V gene encodes CDR1 SGHKS and CDR2 YYEKEE (reference sequence). This CDR3 reads CASSKTGLQETQYF. CDR3 sequence (DNA): TGTGCCAGCAGCAAAACAGGGCTCCAAGAGACCCAGTACTTC.

The rearrangement uses TRBV5-1 and TRBJ2-5, with 9 bases that match TRBD1. From germline, CDR1 is SGHRS and CDR2 YFSETQ. Trimming at V came to 4 bases and at J to 5 bases, leaving 6 bases not matched to a gene. The CDR3 contains 14 residues. CDR3 sequence: CASSQHRGLETQYF. The CDR3 DNA reads as TGCGCCAGCAGCCAGCACAGGGGGCTCGAGACCCAGTACTTC.

V and J are TRBV7-6 and TRBJ2-2; a possible D gene is TRBD1 (5 bases). The CDR3 covers 15 residues. Trimming took 5 bases from V and 2 from J, leaving 12 bases between them. Germline V CDR1 and CDR2: SGHVS, FNYEAQ. In DNA, the CDR3 is TGTGCCAGCAGCACGACAGTCGCCAACACCGGGGAGCTGTTTTTT. Its translation: CASSTTVANTGELFF.

The chain has TRBV27 and TRBJ1-2, with 9 bases that match TRBD1. The CDR3 spans 15 residues. V lost 0 bases and J lost 4; bases outside the gene matches: 3. Germline loops: CDR1 MNHEY, CDR2 SMNVEV (reference sequence). The CDR3 sequence: CASSLSGQGLYGYTF. The DNA of the CDR3 is TGTGCCAGCAGTTTATCGGGACAGGGACTCTATGGCTACACCTTC.

V is TRBV7-9 and J is TRBJ2-5; TRBD2 aligns across 12 bases. Near its end, the DNA agrees better with TRBJ2-7, so the J call may be wrong. This CDR3 is 15 amino acids long. Germline loops: CDR1 SEHNR, CDR2 FQNEAQ (reference sequence). CDR3 sequence reads: CASSPTSGGRYEQYF. The CDR3 region has the DNA TGTGCCAGCAGCCCTACTAGCGGGGGGCGCTACGAGCAGTACTTC.

This chain joins TRBV27 and TRBJ1-3; D ambiguous. Germline V gene data show CDR1 as MNHEY and CDR2 as SMNVEV (reference sequence). V was cut by 3 bases and J by 8 bases, with 14 bases left in between. There are 14 residues in the CDR3. The CDR3 DNA follows: TGTGCCAGCAGTTTGGGGAGAATCTTGGACACCATATATTTT. The encoded protein is CASSLGRILDTIYF.